A selection of T cell receptor beta chains follows, all from one sample in a study of blood T cell repertoires in COVID-19. Assay: immunoSEQ multiplex PCR; the TCRdb copy retains only in-frame clones and omits some. The sample includes around 200,000 clones, 70% to 90% of them seen just once. Sequencing was performed on peripheral blood. The receptors come from a man aged 45 to 65 with acute or convalescent COVID-19. Both conserved end residues are part of each CDR3. D genes are given only for firm matches. Size values are once, few and many counts, or a class for expanded clones, and some rows have none.

D: TRBD1
V: TRBV10-3
size: NA
J: TRBJ2-7
CDR3: CAISQGQSYEQYF
DNA: TGTGCCATCAGTCAGGGACAGTCCTACGAGCAGTACTTC

D: NA
V: TRBV27
size: NA
J: TRBJ2-7
CDR3: CASSSLGGSSYEQYF
DNA: TGTGCCAGCAGTTCTCTAGGGGGTTCCTCCTACGAGCAGTACTTC

D: NA
V: TRBV4-1
size: NA
J: TRBJ1-2
CDR3: CASSQDGRGYGYTF
DNA: TGCGCCAGCAGCCAAGATGGGAGGGGCTATGGCTACACCTTC

D: TRBD1
V: TRBV6-6
size: NA
J: TRBJ2-2
CDR3: CASSPSVGTENTGELFF
DNA: TGTGCCAGCAGTCCTTCAGTTGGGACAGAGAACACCGGGGAGCTGTTTTTT

D: TRBD2
V: TRBV7-8
size: NA
J: TRBJ2-1
CDR3: CASSQTSGGPVNEQFF
DNA: TGTGCCAGCAGCCAGACTAGCGGGGGGCCAGTGAATGAGCAGTTCTTC

D: NA
V: TRBV5-5
size: once
J: TRBJ1-4
CDR3: CASGGVVSEKLFF
DNA: TGTGCCAGCGGCGGGGTTGTTAGTGAAAAACTGTTTTTT

D: TRBD2
V: TRBV11-3
size: once
J: TRBJ2-1
CDR3: CASSLESGGLNEQFF
DNA: TGTGCCAGCAGCTTAGAGTCGGGGGGGCTCAATGAGCAGTTCTTC

D: NA
V: TRBV12-3/TRBV12-4
size: once
J: TRBJ1-2
CDR3: CASSREFYGYTF
DNA: TGTGCCAGCAGTCGAGAGTTTTATGGCTACACCTTC

D: NA
V: TRBV3-1/TRBV3-2
size: NA
J: TRBJ1-1
CDR3: CASSQTGTEAFF
DNA: TGTGCCAGCAGCCAGACGGGTACTGAAGCTTTCTTT

D: TRBD2
V: TRBV7-3
size: NA
J: TRBJ2-5
CDR3: CASSLSGGRETQYF
DNA: TGTGCCAGCAGCCTCTCGGGGGGGCGGGAGACCCAGTACTTC

D: NA
V: TRBV6-5
size: NA
J: TRBJ2-7
CDR3: CASSRSDRTPQYF
DNA: TGTGCCAGCAGTAGGTCAGACAGGACCCCGCAGTACTTC

D: NA
V: TRBV5-1
size: NA
J: TRBJ1-4
CDR3: CASSEQTGRNEKLFF
DNA: TGCGCCAGCAGCGAGCAGACAGGTCGGAATGAAAAACTGTTTTTT

D: NA
V: TRBV2
size: once
J: TRBJ1-5
CDR3: CASSDGAISNQPQHF
DNA: TGTGCCAGCAGTGATGGGGCTATTAGCAATCAGCCCCAGCATTTT

D: NA
V: TRBV19
size: NA
J: TRBJ2-1
CDR3: CASAAGIGYNEQFF
DNA: TGTGCCAGTGCCGCAGGGATCGGCTACAATGAGCAGTTCTTC

D: NA
V: TRBV18
size: NA
J: TRBJ1-2
CDR3: CASSPEGYYGYTF
DNA: TGTGCCAGCTCACCAGAGGGTTACTATGGCTACACCTTC

D: TRBD2
V: TRBV24-1
size: once
J: TRBJ2-2
CDR3: CATSDSWTSGGELFF
DNA: TGTGCCACCAGTGATAGCTGGACTAGCGGCGGGGAGCTGTTTTTT

D: TRBD1
V: TRBV30
size: NA
J: TRBJ1-2
CDR3: CAWSDQDRGGGYTF
DNA: TGTGCCTGGAGTGACCAGGACAGGGGTGGTGGCTACACCTTC

D: NA
V: TRBV7-6
size: NA
J: TRBJ2-3
CDR3: CASSPSGYTDTQYF
DNA: TGTGCCAGCAGCCCATCGGGGTACACAGATACGCAGTATTTT

D: NA
V: TRBV9
size: NA
J: TRBJ2-1
CDR3: CASSVGTGNEQFF
DNA: TGTGCCAGCAGCGTCGGGACTGGCAATGAGCAGTTCTTC

D: TRBD1
V: TRBV5-6
size: many
J: TRBJ1-1
CDR3: CASSYGTGLGTEAFF
DNA: TGTGCCAGCAGCTATGGGACAGGGCTGGGCACTGAAGCTTTCTTT

D: TRBD1
V: TRBV27
size: NA
J: TRBJ1-1
CDR3: CASSPQETGRAFF
DNA: TGTGCCAGCAGTCCCCAAGAGACAGGGCGAGCTTTCTTT

D: TRBD1
V: TRBV3-1/TRBV3-2
size: NA
J: TRBJ2-5
CDR3: CASSPGSGRGQMETQYF
DNA: TGTGCCAGCAGCCCTGGCTCCGGCAGGGGGCAAATGGAGACCCAGTACTTC

D: NA
V: TRBV7-3
size: NA
J: TRBJ1-5
CDR3: CASSLTGDQPQHF
DNA: TGTGCCAGCAGCTTAACGGGAGATCAGCCCCAGCATTTT

D: NA
V: TRBV7-2
size: NA
J: TRBJ1-1
CDR3: CASSSGQPGNTEAFF
DNA: TGTGCCAGCAGCTCCGGACAGCCTGGGAACACTGAAGCTTTCTTT

D: NA
V: TRBV30
size: NA
J: TRBJ1-2
CDR3: CAWSRQGANYGYTF
DNA: TGTGCCTGGAGTCGGCAGGGTGCTAACTATGGCTACACCTTC

D: TRBD1
V: TRBV19
size: NA
J: TRBJ1-5
CDR3: CASSSPGQGGNQPQHF
DNA: TGTGCCAGTAGTTCACCGGGACAGGGGGGCAATCAGCCCCAGCATTTT

D: TRBD1
V: TRBV6-1
size: few
J: TRBJ2-3
CDR3: CASSGGTGWSTDTQYF
DNA: TGTGCCAGCAGTGGGGGGACAGGGTGGAGCACAGATACGCAGTATTTT

D: TRBD1
V: TRBV3-1/TRBV3-2
size: NA
J: TRBJ1-1
CDR3: CASSPPGTGGTQAFF
DNA: TGTGCCAGCAGCCCCCCGGGGACAGGGGGCACACAGGCTTTCTTT

D: TRBD1
V: TRBV6-2/TRBV6-3
size: once
J: TRBJ2-7
CDR3: CASSDPGTGAYEQYF
DNA: TGTGCCAGCAGTGACCCCGGGACAGGTGCCTACGAGCAGTACTTC

D: TRBD1
V: TRBV30
size: NA
J: TRBJ1-1
CDR3: CAWSVPGTGDTEAFF
DNA: TGTGCCTGGAGTGTACCCGGGACAGGGGACACTGAAGCTTTCTTT

D: NA
V: TRBV30
size: NA
J: TRBJ1-3
CDR3: CAWSVLTGTSAIYF
DNA: TGTGCCTGGAGTGTCCTTACCGGGACTAGCGCCATATATTTT

D: TRBD1
V: TRBV4-2
size: NA
J: TRBJ2-1
CDR3: CASSQVQGETYNEQFF
DNA: TGTGCCAGCAGCCAAGTACAGGGGGAAACCTACAATGAGCAGTTCTTC

D: TRBD1
V: TRBV3-1/TRBV3-2
size: NA
J: TRBJ1-3
CDR3: CASSHRDRALSGNTIYF
DNA: TGTGCCAGCAGCCACCGGGACAGGGCTTTATCTGGAAACACCATATATTTT

D: TRBD2
V: TRBV6-4
size: NA
J: TRBJ2-1
CDR3: CASSSLGGRKFF
DNA: TGTGCCAGCTCTTCGCTCGGGGGGAGAAAGTTCTTC

D: TRBD2
V: TRBV5-4
size: NA
J: TRBJ2-7
CDR3: CASSSGGLAGKYEQYF
DNA: TGTGCCAGCAGCTCCGGGGGACTAGCGGGGAAGTACGAGCAGTACTTC

D: TRBD1
V: TRBV14
size: NA
J: TRBJ2-1
CDR3: CASSRLQTPGQHYNEQFF
DNA: TGTGCCAGCAGCCGCCTACAGACGCCGGGACAGCACTACAATGAGCAGTTCTTC

D: TRBD2
V: TRBV14
size: NA
J: TRBJ2-3
CDR3: CASSQEGLAGTDTQYF
DNA: TGTGCCAGCAGCCAGGAGGGACTAGCGGGCACAGATACGCAGTATTTT

D: NA
V: TRBV5-1
size: few
J: TRBJ1-1
CDR3: CASSRDMNTEAFF
DNA: TGCGCCAGCAGCCGAGATATGAACACTGAAGCTTTCTTT

D: TRBD1
V: TRBV9
size: once
J: TRBJ2-7
CDR3: CASSVADRGNEQYF
DNA: TGTGCCAGCAGCGTAGCGGACAGGGGGAATGAGCAGTACTTC

D: TRBD2
V: TRBV30
size: NA
J: TRBJ2-5
CDR3: CAWSPDSGESETQYF
DNA: TGTGCCTGGAGTCCGGATAGCGGGGAGTCGGAGACCCAGTACTTC